Below, 21 T cell receptor beta chains from the same sample are listed, as sequenced in a study of blood T cell repertoires in COVID-19. The table came from immunoSEQ multiplex PCR; TCRdb's copy has only in-frame clones and leaves some out. The sample holds 150,000 to 200,000 clones; approximately 80% are singletons and the top ten take approximately 16%. Sequencing input: PBMCs or T cells enriched from blood (not recorded which). Receptors originate from a man aged 45 to 65 who had recovered from COVID-19.

This clone is a singleton in its sample. The rearrangement joins TRBV25-1 to TRBJ2-1, with 8 bases fitting TRBD2. Germline V gives CDR1 MGHDK, CDR2 SYGVNS. After removal of 6 bases from V and 1 base from J, the junction contained 5 bases not matched to a gene. CDR3 length: 15 amino acids. CDR3 residues: CASSPAGGSYNEQFF. DNA of the CDR3: TGTGCCAGCAGCCCCGCGGGGGGTTCCTACAATGAGCAGTTCTTC.

This clone appeared a few times. V is TRBV28 and J is TRBJ1-1, with a possible D match to TRBD1 (5 bases). The CDR3 has 11 residues. The germline gives CDR1 MDHEN, CDR2 SYDVKM. With 7 bases removed from V and 11 bases from J, the gap between germline ends came to 14 bases. The CDR3 DNA sequence: TGTGCCAGCATTGGGACTTTGTGGGCTTTCTTT. Amino acids: CASIGTLWAFF.

V usage is TRBV5-4 and J usage is TRBJ2-5; tentatively, D is TRBD2 (7 bases). The V gene's germline CDR1 is SGHNT and CDR2 YYREEE (reference sequence). CDR3 length: 15 amino acids. Trimming shortened V by 1 base and J by 5 bases, and 15 bases separated the two germline ends. The CDR3 protein is CASSLLGGRRETQYF. The CDR3 coding sequence is TGTGCCAGCAGCTTGTTGGGGGGGCGACGGGAGACCCAGTACTTC.

The genes are TRBV6-5 and TRBJ1-2, with D unclear. Trimming shortened V by 0 bases and J by 7 bases, and 12 bases separated the two germline ends. Germline assignment: CDR1 MNHEY and CDR2 SVGAGI. The CDR3 is 14 amino acids. CDR3 sequence (DNA): TGTGCCAGCAGTTACTCCCCACAGCTCCTTGGCTACACCTTC. It codes for CASSYSPQLLGYTF.

The chain joins TRBV28 to TRBJ1-5; 7 bases map to TRBD1. Per the germline V gene, CDR1 is MDHEN and CDR2 is SYDVKM. V lost 7 bases and J lost 4; bases outside the gene matches: 4. The CDR3 totals 13 residues. Written as DNA, the CDR3 is TGTGCCAGCACTGGGACAGCTAATCAGCCCCAGCATTTT. Its translation is CASTGTANQPQHF.

This clone was counted a single time. This sequence joins TRBV7-2 and TRBJ1-1; D possibly corresponds to TRBD1 (6 bases). The CDR3 length is 14 residues. Trimming removed 1 base at V and 4 bases at J, with 10 bases between. Germline V lookup: CDR1 SGHTA, CDR2 FQGNSA. The CDR3 DNA sequence: TGTGCCAGCAGCTTAGGGACAGCCGGCACTGAAGCTTTCTTT. It translates to CASSLGTAGTEAFF. The full variable domain, completed using reference TRBV7-2 and TRBJ1-1, is GAGVSQSPSNKVTEKGKDVELRCDPISGHTALYWYRQSLGQGLEFLIYFQGNSAPDKSGLPSDRFSAERTGGSVSTLTIQRTQQEDSAVYLCASSLGTAGTEAFFGQGTRLTVV.

V usage is TRBV7-8 and J usage is TRBJ1-5, with a tentative D call TRBD1 (5 bases). Germline V CDR1 and CDR2: SGHVS, FQNEAQ. V lost 5 bases and J lost 0, with 14 bases in between. This CDR3 spans 16 amino acids. The CDR3 here is CASSPRDGISNQPQHF. CDR3 nucleotides: TGTGCCAGCAGCCCGCGGGACGGAATTAGCAATCAGCCCCAGCATTTT.

The chain links TRBV12-3 or TRBV12-4 to TRBJ2-1, with 9 nucleotides matching TRBD2. CDR3 length equals 11 residues. J gave up 16 bases and V 2 bases, and 3 bases lay outside the gene matches. As DNA, the CDR3 is TGTGCCAGCAGTTTAAGCGGGGGGTTTTTCTTC. This codes for CASSLSGGFFF.

The genes are TRBV6-5 and TRBJ2-1; 7 bases are shared with TRBD1. The CDR3 is 14 amino acids. Looked up from germline, CDR1 is MNHEY and CDR2 is SVGAGI. Trimming removed 6 bases from V and 6 bases from J; junction bases left unmatched: 8. The CDR3 nucleotides are TGTGCCAGCAGAAAAGGACAGGTTCTCAATGAGCAGTTCTTC. Translating it yields CASRKGQVLNEQFF.

The chain couples TRBV19 to TRBJ1-2; no definite D call. This CDR3 has 16 residues. Trimming cost V 0 bases and J 5 bases, with 16 bases left between them. The germline gives CDR1 LNHDA, CDR2 SQIVND (reference sequence). In nucleotides, the CDR3 is TGTGCCAGTAGTATAGATCCGGGGAACAAGTGGTATGGCTACACCTTC. This sequence encodes CASSIDPGNKWYGYTF.

Concerning this clone: Other DNA sequences of this sample code for an identical CDR3. The CDR3 region is CASSYSRNTEAFF. DNA for the CDR3: TGTGCCAGCAGTTACTCCAGGAACACTGAAGCTTTCTTT. The chain carries TRBV6-5 and TRBJ1-1; no firm D call. V lost 0 bases to trimming and J lost 1 base, with 3 bases between them. Germline CDR1 and CDR2: MNHEY and SVGAGI. The CDR3 covers 13 residues.

This clone has more than one count but fewer than ten. This sequence joins TRBV7-3 and TRBJ2-1, with D possibly TRBD2 on 7 matching bases. CDR3 length equals 17 residues. V lost 1 base and J lost 2, with 15 bases in between. The germline V gene encodes CDR1 SGHTA and CDR2 FQGTGA. CDR3 DNA: TGTGCCAGCAGCTTAAATCCGGGGGGCCCCCCCTACAATGAGCAGTTCTTC. It yields the protein CASSLNPGGPPYNEQFF.

This CDR3 is CASRSGQGLAFF. CDR3 bases: TGTGCCAGCAGGTCAGGACAGGGTTTGGCTTTCTTT. The chain carries TRBV28 and TRBJ1-1; 8 bases map to TRBD1. Looked up from germline, CDR1 is MDHEN and CDR2 is SYDVKM. The CDR3 loop spans 12 amino acids. The J segment lost 11 bases and the V segment lost 6 bases, leaving 8 bases of the junction unmatched. The whole variable domain, remainder taken from reference TRBV28 and TRBJ1-1, is DVKVTQSSRYLVKRTGEKVFLECVQDMDHENMFWYRQDPGLGLRLIYFSYDVKMKEKGDIPEGYSVSREKKERFSLILESASTNQTSMYLCASRSGQGLAFFGQGTRLTVV.

The genes are TRBV12-5 and TRBJ2-7; 10 bases line up with TRBD1. V lost 4 bases, J lost 5 bases, and 5 bases stayed unmatched. The CDR3 is made up of 14 amino acids. The germline V gene encodes CDR1 LGHNT and CDR2 FRNRAP. The CDR3 DNA reads as TGTGCTAGTGGTTACGGACAGGGGGTTGACGAGCAGTACTTC. Translation gives CASGYGQGVDEQYF.

The chain carries TRBV19 and TRBJ2-2; 8 nucleotides line up with TRBD2. CDR1 and CDR2 from the germline V gene are LNHDA and SQIVND (reference sequence). The CDR3 totals 17 residues. V dropped 3 bases and J dropped 1; count of bases not matched to a gene: 7. CDR3 DNA sequence: TGTGCCAGTAGTATCTTGAGAAGCGGGGGGAACACCGGGGAGCTGTTTTTT. It translates to CASSILRSGGNTGELFF.

V and J are TRBV5-1 and TRBJ1-2; TRBD1 matches 10 bases. Germline V gene data show CDR1 as SGHRS and CDR2 as YFSETQ. The CDR3 spans 15 residues. V gave up 0 bases and J gave up 4 bases; unmatched junction bases: 3. This CDR3 reads CASSLGQGASYGYTF. The CDR3 bases are TGCGCCAGCAGCTTGGGACAGGGGGCGAGCTATGGCTACACCTTC.

The V and J genes are TRBV5-1 and TRBJ2-5, with 8 bases identical to TRBD2. Germline trimming cut 6 bases from V and 1 base from J; bases unmatched to any gene: 5. CDR3 length equals 14 residues. Germline V gene sequence: CDR1 SGHRS, CDR2 YFSETQ. The CDR3 DNA reads TGCGCCAGCAACCAGGCGGGGGGCCAAGAGACCCAGTACTTC. Residues: CASNQAGGQETQYF.

The chain recombines TRBV24-1 with TRBJ2-3; D might be TRBD2 (6 bases). V was trimmed by 9 bases and J by 6 bases, leaving 12 bases between them. This CDR3 is built from 12 residues. Germline V gene lookup returns CDR1 KGHDR and CDR2 SFDVKD. The CDR3 nucleotides are TGTGCCACCGGAGGGCAGTCGGATACGCAGTATTTT. This translates into CATGGQSDTQYF.

This clone has a handful of counts. The chain has TRBV3-1 (or the pseudogene TRBV3-2) and TRBJ2-7; 11 bases are a match to TRBD1. Germline CDR1 is LGHDT and CDR2 is YNNKEL (reference sequence). The CDR3 covers 17 residues. J was trimmed by 6 bases and V by 0 bases; bases with no gene match: 10. As DNA, the CDR3 is TGTGCCAGCAGCCAAGATCGGGGCGGACAGGGGGCTGGCGAGCAGTACTTC. Translated: CASSQDRGGQGAGEQYF.

The chain has TRBV24-1 and TRBJ1-5; D is undetermined. The CDR3 runs 14 residues. Germline loops: CDR1 KGHDR, CDR2 SFDVKD. The ends were cut back, 4 bases at V and 2 bases at J, with 8 bases in the middle. This chain's CDR3 is CATSEPGGNQPQHF. The CDR3 DNA is TGTGCCACCAGTGAACCCGGGGGCAATCAGCCCCAGCATTTT.

The chain combines TRBV21-1 with TRBJ2-7; the table assigns TRBD2, which was not confirmed against the DNA. TRBV21-1 is an annotated pseudogene. This CDR3 region has 17 residues. This chain's CDR3 is CASSKGGRGLRKYEQYF. CDR3 nucleotide sequence: TGTGCCAGCAGCAAAGGGGGGAGGGGCCTGCGAAAATACGAGCAGTACTTC.